These T cell receptor beta chains were read from a single sample in a study of blood T cell repertoires in COVID-19. Using immunoSEQ multiplex PCR, the repertoire was profiled, and TCRdb retains in-frame clones only, with some absent. The table includes 250,000 to 300,000 clones, about 86% detected once. The sequenced sample consisted of peripheral blood. All receptors derive from a woman in her fifties or sixties with active or convalescent COVID-19. CDR3s include the opening cysteine and the closing phenylalanine or tryptophan. D genes are given only for firm matches. Clone size is not always given. Where it is, it says once, few, many or a class for expanded clones.

TRBJ1-2	TRBD1	TRBV29-1	few	CSVWDRANYGYTF	TGCAGCGTTTGGGACAGGGCCAACTATGGCTACACCTTC
TRBJ1-1	TRBD1	TRBV15	.	CATSRDRDRGPEAFF	TGTGCCACCAGCAGAGATCGTGACAGGGGTCCTGAAGCTTTCTTT
TRBJ1-1	TRBD1	TRBV27	.	CASSLNGQVFLGPGNTEAFF	TGTGCCAGCAGTTTAAACGGACAGGTTTTTCTAGGGCCGGGAAACACTGAAGCTTTCTTT
TRBJ2-5	TRBD2	TRBV2	.	CASSSSGGAEETQYF	TGTGCCAGCAGTAGCAGCGGGGGGGCGGAGGAGACCCAGTACTTC
TRBJ2-2	.	TRBV6-5	.	CASSSPYGTGELFF	TGTGCCAGCAGTTCCCCCTATGGCACCGGGGAGCTGTTTTTT
TRBJ1-3	TRBD1	TRBV9	.	CASSANSGTGALHIYF	TGTGCCAGCAGCGCCAATTCCGGGACAGGGGCCCTCCACATATATTTT
TRBJ1-2	TRBD1	TRBV6-1	.	CASSDLGTGRYRDGYTF	TGTGCCAGCAGTGATTTAGGGACAGGGAGGTACAGGGATGGCTACACCTTC
TRBJ1-2	TRBD1	TRBV10-3	.	CASRPGQGKDGYTF	TGTGCCAGCCGCCCGGGACAGGGTAAAGATGGCTACACCTTC
TRBJ1-2	.	TRBV28	.	CASSFRGSNYGYTF	TGTGCCAGCAGTTTCAGGGGCTCTAACTATGGCTACACCTTC
TRBJ1-6	.	TRBV18	.	CASSPENSPLHF	TGTGCCAGCTCACCAGAGAATTCACCCCTCCACTTT
TRBJ2-2	TRBD2	TRBV11-3	.	CASSLVRGGNTGELFF	TGTGCCAGCAGCTTAGTTCGGGGGGGGAACACCGGGGAGCTGTTTTTT
TRBJ2-7	.	TRBV6-5	.	CASTPPGSYEQYF	TGTGCCAGCACCCCTCCCGGTTCCTACGAGCAGTACTTC
TRBJ2-3	.	TRBV5-1	once	CASSLGGRGSTDTQYF	TGCGCCAGCAGCTTGGGTGGCAGGGGCAGCACAGATACGCAGTATTTT
TRBJ2-3	TRBD2	TRBV4-3	.	CASSQAQLAGGPADTQYF	TGCGCCAGCAGCCAAGCCCAACTAGCGGGGGGGCCCGCAGATACGCAGTATTTT
TRBJ1-5	.	TRBV3-1/TRBV3-2	.	CASSRTAYSNQPQHF	TGTGCCAGCAGTCGGACAGCATATAGCAATCAGCCCCAGCATTTT
TRBJ2-1	TRBD2	TRBV4-2	.	CASSQDSAGGYNEQFF	TGTGCCAGCAGCCAAGATTCGGCGGGGGGTTACAATGAGCAGTTCTTC